This T cell receptor beta chain was recorded in a study of blood T cell repertoires in COVID-19. The CDR3 is 14 amino acids. CDR1 is SGHDT and CDR2 is YYEEEE in the germline V gene. V lost 2 bases and J 4 bases, leaving 10 bases between the germline ends. The repertoire was sequenced with immunoSEQ multiplex PCR; TCRdb's copy has only in-frame clones and lacks some. Of roughly 570,000 clones in the sample, roughly nine tenths were seen once. Comments on this clone: This specimen includes other DNA sequences encoding the same CDR3.

The chain employs TRBV5-6 and TRBJ1-5; D possibly corresponds to TRBD1 (6 bases). Sequenced material: peripheral blood. This clonotype originated in a woman in her fifties or sixties with COVID-19, enrolled during active disease. The CDR3 protein is CASSLGQSNQPQHF. CDR3 nucleotides: TGTGCCAGCAGCTTAGGACAGTCTAATCAGCCCCAGCATTTT.